The 22 T cell receptor beta chains presented below share a single source sample, sequenced in a study of T cell clonality in common variable immunodeficiency. Study observations and caveats: Common variable immunodeficiency TCR beta sequences reportedly had fewer deletions and N-nucleotide insertions.

These receptors' targets are unknown. Sequencing was performed with immunoSEQ multiplex PCR; in TCRdb, only in-frame clones are kept and a portion is missing. This sample includes 20,000 to 30,000 clones with no singletons; its ten biggest clones take up approximately 10%. Sequenced input: peripheral blood mononuclear cells. These receptors came from a human donor with common variable immunodeficiency.

The sample holds a few counts of this clone. Read sequence stops 3 residues before the CDR3 end, and the germline J gene provides the missing end. This chain joins TRBV7-9 and TRBJ1-4; 7 nucleotides align to TRBD1. From germline, CDR1 is SEHNR and CDR2 FQNEAQ (reference sequence). The junction had 11 bases not matched to a gene; V was cut back by 5 bases and J by 8 bases. The CDR3 spans 15 residues. CDR3 amino acids: CASSARQGHQEKLFF. The sequenced part of the CDR3 DNA is TGTGCCAGCAGCGCCCGACAGGGACATCAAGAAAAA.

This clone was seen many times. Coverage ceases 3 residues before the CDR3 finishes, and the germline J gene fills in the end. This chain joins TRBV24-1 and TRBJ2-7, with 7 bases that match TRBD1. Germline V gene sequence: CDR1 KGHDR, CDR2 SFDVKD. This CDR3 is 13 amino acids long. V was clipped by 7 bases and J by 5 bases; unmatched bases: 7. The CDR3 here is CATRGTGVDEQYF. The CDR3 DNA, read in part, is TGTGCCACCAGGGGAACAGGGGTGGACGAG.

Judged by abundance, this clone is medium-sized. The CDR3 extends 3 residues past the end of the read, so its final part is completed from the germline J gene. This sequence joins TRBV19 and TRBJ1-5; possible D gene TRBD1, 5 bases. Per germline, CDR1 LNHDA and CDR2 SQIVND (reference sequence). Trimming pared 7 bases from V and 0 bases from J, leaving 13 bases between. The length of the CDR3 is 15 residues. The CDR3 reads CASTLGQYSNQPQHF. CDR3 DNA (partial): TGTGCCAGTACCCTGGGGCAATATAGCAATCAGCCC.

This clone has only a few counts. Read data end 3 residues before the CDR3 end; the end is taken from the germline J gene. The chain has TRBV19 and TRBJ2-5; 9 bases agree with TRBD1. This CDR3 has 15 residues. Germline V lookup: CDR1 LNHDA, CDR2 SQIVND (reference sequence). J was trimmed by 5 bases and V by 3 bases; bases with no gene match: 7. CDR3 in amino acids: CASSIVGTGLETQYF. Partial CDR3 DNA: TGTGCCAGTAGTATCGTCGGGACAGGGCTGGAGACC.

Worth noting for this clone: The read halts 3 residues ahead of the CDR3 end, with the missing end drawn from the germline J gene. The chain joins TRBV2 to TRBJ1-2; possible D gene TRBD1, 5 bases. V lost 5 bases to trimming and J lost 3 bases, with 13 bases between them. The CDR3 runs 14 residues. The germline CDR1 and CDR2 sequences are SNHLY and FYNNEI. The CDR3 bases that were read are TGTGCCAGCAGTCCCACCAGGGCGGACTATGGC. It specifies CASSPTRADYG. The whole CDR3 reads CASSPTRADYGYTF.

Only a few counts were recorded for this clone. Coverage ceases 3 residues before the CDR3 finishes, and the germline J gene fills in the end. This sequence joins TRBV7-6 and TRBJ2-7; 9 positions agree with TRBD2. Germline trimming cut 6 bases from V and 5 bases from J; bases unmatched to any gene: 14. The CDR3 sequence is 16 residues long. Germline V gene lookup returns CDR1 SGHVS and CDR2 FNYEAQ. CDR3: CASSPSTSVAGDEQYF. The sequenced CDR3 bases are TGTGCCAGCAGTCCCTCTACGTCGGTAGCGGGAGACGAG.

This clone was seen a handful of times. With the read ending 3 residues before the CDR3 end, the germline J gene is used to fill in that end. The chain couples TRBV6-1 to TRBJ2-7; the match to TRBD1 covers 8 bases. V dropped 4 bases and J dropped 4; count of bases not matched to a gene: 6. The CDR3 runs 14 residues. Germline V gene data show CDR1 as MNHNS and CDR2 as SASEGT. The sequenced CDR3 bases are TGTGCCAGCAGTGCCTGGACAGGGACTTACGAG. Amino acids: CASSAWTGTYE. The whole CDR3 region reads CASSAWTGTYEQYF.

This clone was detected only a few times. The read falls 3 residues short of the CDR3 end, and the missing part is taken from the germline J gene. The chain combines TRBV19 with TRBJ1-4; 7 bases map to TRBD1. The CDR3 totals 15 residues. Germline CDR1 reads LNHDA; CDR2 reads SQIVND (reference sequence). V lost 4 bases and J lost 0; bases outside the gene matches: 2. CDR3 bases read: TGTGCCAGTAGTACCGGACAGGCAACTAATGAAAAA. Its translation is CASSTGQATNEK. The whole CDR3 reads CASSTGQATNEKLFF.

Concerning this clone itself: From the germline J gene comes the end of the CDR3, since the read stops 3 residues before it. The chain is built from TRBV7-8 and TRBJ1-2; unclear D gene. Germline CDR1 and CDR2: SGHVS and FQNEAQ. The CDR3 length is 17 residues. V was pared by 0 bases and J by 2 bases, with 16 bases between. The CDR3 reads CASSLATRGSLNYGYTF. The CDR3 bases that were read are TGTGCCAGCAGCTTAGCAACGCGGGGAAGCTTGAACTATGGC.

A few counts support this clone. The read ends 3 residues early relative to the CDR3; the germline J gene fills the gap. This rearrangement joins TRBV2 to TRBJ2-1; the D is unclear. The germline V gene encodes CDR1 SNHLY and CDR2 FYNNEI. V shed 8 bases and J shed 2 bases, with 13 bases lying between them. The CDR3 is 14 residues long. The CDR3 sequence is CASRNRGAYNEQFF. The sequenced CDR3 bases are TGTGCCAGCCGTAACAGAGGTGCCTACAATGAG.

The covered CDR3 bases are TGTGCCAGCACCGGGGCCTACGAG. Protein product: CASTGAYE. The whole CDR3 reads CASTGAYEQYF. The chain recombines TRBV6-2 or TRBV6-3 with TRBJ2-7, with D tentatively TRBD2 (5 bases). The read terminates 3 residues before the CDR3 end, so the remaining end is supplied by the germline J gene. The CDR3 is 11 amino acids. Looked up from germline, CDR1 is MNHEY and CDR2 is SVGEGT. The V and J ends lost 7 bases and 2 bases respectively, with 6 bases between them.

This clone has at least ten counts. The read terminates 3 residues ahead of where the CDR3 ends, so the germline J gene completes it. The J gene is TRBJ2-7, the V gene TRBV2; unclear D gene. This CDR3 is built from 11 residues. Germline-derived CDR1 and CDR2 are SNHLY and FYNNEI. Trimming pared 10 bases from V and 0 bases from J, leaving 7 bases between. The DNA read from the CDR3 is TGTGCCAACAAGGTCTCCTACGAG. Translated, it gives CANKVSYE. The CDR3 reads in full as CANKVSYEQYF.

This clone has more than one count but fewer than ten. The read falls 3 residues short of the CDR3 end, and the missing part is taken from the germline J gene. V usage is TRBV7-9 and J usage is TRBJ2-3; 7 nucleotides align to TRBD2. CDR1 and CDR2 from the germline V gene are SEHNR and FQNEAQ (reference sequence). The CDR3 sequence is 14 residues long. The V and J ends lost 5 bases and 5 bases, in that order; junction bases with no gene match: 7. The CDR3 bases that were read are TGTGCCAGCAGCCAGACTAGCCGGGGAGATACG. It translates to CASSQTSRGDT. The full CDR3 sequence reads CASSQTSRGDTQYF.

Comment on this clone: The read terminates 3 residues ahead of where the CDR3 ends, so the germline J gene completes it. The chain combines TRBV30 with TRBJ2-7, with 11 bases aligning to TRBD1. The CDR3 extends over 14 amino acids. The V gene end was trimmed by 0 bases and the J gene end by 3 bases; junction bases not matched to a gene: 1. Germline V gene lookup returns CDR1 GTSNPN and CDR2 SVGIG (reference sequence). The CDR3 bases that were read are TGTGCCTGGAGTGTAGGGACAGGGGGCTACGAG. Its protein product is CAWSVGTGGYE. The entire CDR3 protein reads CAWSVGTGGYEQYF. The full variable domain, in which reference TRBV30 and TRBJ2-7 provide the parts outside the CDR3, is SQTIHQWPATLVQPVGSPLSLECTVEGTSNPNLYWYRQAAGRGLQLLFYSVGIGQISSEVPQNLSASRPQDRQFILSSKKLLLSDSGFYLCAWSVGTGGYEQYFGPGTRLTVT.

This clone was recorded many times. With the read ending 3 residues before the CDR3 end, the germline J gene is used to fill in that end. The chain combines TRBV30 with TRBJ2-5; possibly TRBD2 for D (6 bases). CDR1 GTSNPN and CDR2 SVGIG come from the germline V gene (reference sequence). The CDR3 contains 14 residues. V lost 4 bases and J lost 2, with 14 bases in between. The CDR3 protein is CAWTNGGAQETQYF. The CDR3 DNA, read in part, is TGTGCCTGGACTAACGGGGGTGCTCAAGAGACC.

The sample holds many counts of this clone. Read sequence stops 3 residues before the CDR3 end, and the germline J gene provides the missing end. The chain carries TRBV20-1 and TRBJ2-3; the match to TRBD2 covers 13 bases. Germline loops: CDR1 DFQATT, CDR2 SNEGSKA (reference sequence). The CDR3 totals 16 residues. J gave up 0 bases and V 2 bases, and 2 bases lay outside the gene matches. The CDR3 region is CSARRLAGGSTDTQYF. The CDR3 bases that were read are TGCAGTGCTAGAAGACTAGCGGGAGGTAGCACAGATACG.

To note about this clone: The read ends 3 residues early relative to the CDR3; the germline J gene fills the gap. The V gene is TRBV7-9, the J gene TRBJ2-7; 10 bases are a match to TRBD1. The CDR3 totals 14 residues. J lost 3 bases, V lost 6 bases, and 5 bases had no gene match. Germline V gene sequence: CDR1 SEHNR, CDR2 FQNEAQ (reference sequence). The part of the CDR3 DNA that was read is TGTGCCAGCAGTATCCGGGACAGGGGCTACGAG. Its protein product is CASSIRDRGYE. The whole CDR3 is CASSIRDRGYEQYF.

This clone was observed many times. Read coverage stops 3 residues before the CDR3 terminus; the germline J gene supplies the remainder. The chain is built from TRBV30 and TRBJ1-4, with 7 bases aligning to TRBD1. This CDR3 is built from 14 residues. Germline values: CDR1 GTSNPN, CDR2 SVGIG (reference sequence). With V trimmed by 5 bases and J by 2 bases, 5 bases remained unmatched. Incomplete CDR3 DNA: TGTGCCTGGGACAGGGTAACGACTAATGAAAAA. As protein: CAWDRVTTNEK. The CDR3 in its entirety is CAWDRVTTNEKLFF.

CDR3 DNA, as far as it was read: TGTGCCAGCAGCTTGCATCAGGGGAGTTCACCC. Translated: CASSLHQGSSP. The whole CDR3 sequence reads CASSLHQGSSPLHF. J is TRBJ1-6 and V is TRBV7-9, with TRBD1 as a possible D gene (6 bases). Coverage ceases 3 residues before the CDR3 finishes, and the germline J gene fills in the end. V lost 3 bases and J lost 9, with 12 bases in between. Germline V gene lookup returns CDR1 SEHNR and CDR2 FQNEAQ (reference sequence). This CDR3 contains 14 residues.

The sequenced CDR3 bases are TGTGCCAGCAGCCTCGGACAGGGAAGCACTGAA. Protein product: CASSLGQGSTE. The complete CDR3 sequence is CASSLGQGSTEAFF. The chain has TRBV7-9 and TRBJ1-1, with TRBD1 identical over 8 bases. The read finishes 3 residues shy of the CDR3 end, and the germline J gene is used to complete it. Germline V gene sequence: CDR1 SEHNR, CDR2 FQNEAQ (reference sequence). Trimming took 5 bases from V and 4 from J; bases not matched to a gene: 6. The CDR3 runs 14 residues.

Ten or more counts support this clone. Read sequence stops 3 residues before the CDR3 end, and the germline J gene provides the missing end. The V call is TRBV5-6, the J call TRBJ2-1, with 7 bases aligning to TRBD1. V dropped 1 base and J dropped 2; count of bases not matched to a gene: 3. In germline, CDR1 is SGHDT, CDR2 YYEEEE. This CDR3 comprises 15 residues. The CDR3 region is CASSLWQGAYNEQFF. CDR3 bases read: TGTGCCAGCAGCTTGTGGCAGGGGGCCTACAATGAG.

As to this clone: The sequenced fragment ends 3 residues before the CDR3 boundary, so the rest is inferred from the germline J gene. The V gene is TRBV5-5, the J gene TRBJ1-2; D is ambiguous. CDR1 and CDR2 (germline): SGHKS, YYEKEE (reference sequence). The ends were cut back, 1 base at V and 6 bases at J, with 16 bases in the middle. The length of the CDR3 is 15 residues. The DNA read from the CDR3 is TGTGCCAGCAGCTTGACCTCGAGTTCATCGGATGGC. Its translation: CASSLTSSSSDG. The full CDR3 protein reads CASSLTSSSSDGYTF. The whole variable domain, remainder taken from reference TRBV5-5 and TRBJ1-2, is DAGVTQSPTHLIKTRGQQVTLRCSPISGHKSVSWYQQVLGQGPQFIFQYYEKEERGRGNFPDRFSARQFPNYSSELNVNALLLGDSALYLCASSLTSSSSDGYTFGSGTRLTVV.